The next 23 T cell receptor beta chains were all read from a single sample in a study of blood T cell repertoires in COVID-19. Measured with immunoSEQ multiplex PCR; TCRdb has only the in-frame clones, and not every one. The repertoire includes 200,000 to 300,000 clones, about 91% of them detected once, and roughly 6.8% sits in the top ten. The source material was peripheral blood. Every receptor here comes from a woman aged 25 to 39 with COVID-19, enrolled during active disease.

For the CDR3, the DNA is TGTGCCAGCAGCACACAGTCTGGGACAGGGATCACCCTCCACTTT. This encodes CASSTQSGTGITLHF. The chain recombines TRBV6-5 with TRBJ1-6; 9 bases match TRBD1. The germline gives CDR1 MNHEY, CDR2 SVGAGI. CDR3 length: 15 amino acids. V was pared by 6 bases and J by 14 bases, with 14 bases of the junction left unmatched.

The chain uses TRBV7-9 and TRBJ2-2; 12 bases match TRBD2. The CDR3 totals 16 residues. The trim removed 5 bases at V and 5 bases at J, leaving 6 bases unmatched. Germline assignment: CDR1 SEHNR and CDR2 FQNEAQ (reference sequence). For the CDR3, the DNA is TGTGCCAGCAGCCCGCCGACTAGCGGGAGTACCGGGGAGCTGTTTTTT. As protein: CASSPPTSGSTGELFF.

This sequence joins TRBV28 and TRBJ2-7, with TRBD1 as a possible D gene (6 bases). Germline loops: CDR1 MDHEN, CDR2 SYDVKM. This CDR3 has 15 amino acids. The V end was cut by 1 base, the J end by 3 bases, with 13 bases between. CDR3 DNA: TGTGCCAGCAGTTTATTGTCCAGGGGCCTCTACGAGCAGTACTTC. This codes for CASSLLSRGLYEQYF.

The rearrangement joins TRBV6-1 to TRBJ1-5, with 10 positions matching TRBD1. CDR1 and CDR2 from the germline V gene are MNHNS and SASEGT. After removal of 2 bases from V and 2 bases from J, the junction contained 9 bases not matched to a gene. CDR3 length: 18 residues. CDR3 sequence: CASSEWDRGSGGNQPQHF. For the CDR3, the DNA is TGTGCCAGCAGTGAATGGGACAGGGGTTCGGGTGGCAATCAGCCCCAGCATTTT.

The rearrangement joins TRBV6-5 to TRBJ1-1, with D possibly TRBD1 on 5 matching bases. This CDR3 has 15 residues. Germline lookup yields CDR1 MNHEY and CDR2 SVGAGI. Trimming left V 7 bases short and J 0 bases short, with 15 bases between. The CDR3 nucleotides are TGTGCCAGCACCACCTTGGGGGGGATGAACACTGAAGCTTTCTTT. This codes for CASTTLGGMNTEAFF.

This rearrangement joins TRBV10-1 to TRBJ2-2; tentatively, D is TRBD2 (5 bases). The CDR3 extends over 14 amino acids. Trimming cost V 6 bases and J 4 bases, with 12 bases left between them. In germline, CDR1 is WNHNN, CDR2 SYGVQD (reference sequence). The CDR3 loop is CASRDSSLTGELFF. The CDR3 DNA follows: TGCGCCAGCAGGGACTCATCCCTCACCGGGGAGCTGTTTTTT.

The chain recombines TRBV5-1 with TRBJ2-5; TRBD1 aligns across 8 bases. The CDR3 spans 13 residues. The ends lost 4 bases at V and 4 bases at J; junction bases unmatched: 3. Germline lookup yields CDR1 SGHRS and CDR2 YFSETQ. The CDR3 region has the DNA TGCGCCAGCAGCCTTGGGACAGGAGAGACCCAGTACTTC. This gives the protein CASSLGTGETQYF.

This chain connects TRBV4-3 to TRBJ1-5; TRBD1 might be the D (6 bases). Trimming left V 4 bases short and J 1 base short, with 11 bases between. Germline CDR1 and CDR2: LGHNA and YSLEER. This CDR3 contains 15 residues. In DNA form, the CDR3 reads TGCGCCAGCAGCCCCACCAGGGGAAGCAATCAGCCCCAGCATTTT. It codes for CASSPTRGSNQPQHF.

This clone was observed many times. The V and J genes are TRBV7-9 and TRBJ2-7; D gene ambiguous. The CDR3 has 13 residues. Between the trimmed V and J ends, which lost 4 bases and 1 base, there was a span of 8 bases. CDR1 is SEHNR and CDR2 is FQNEAQ in the germline V gene (reference sequence). CDR3 nucleotides: TGTGCCAGCAGCTCCGCGGAGTCCTACGAGCAGTACTTC. Translated, it gives CASSSAESYEQYF. The whole variable domain, remainder taken from reference TRBV7-9 and TRBJ2-7, is DTGVSQNPRHKITKRGQNVTFRCDPISEHNRLYWYRQTLGQGPEFLTYFQNEAQLEKSRLLSDRFSAERPKGSFSTLEIQRTEQGDSAMYLCASSSAESYEQYFGPGTRLTVT.

The chain links TRBV9 to TRBJ2-5, with D perhaps TRBD2 (6 bases). Germline-derived CDR1 and CDR2 are SGDLS and YYNGEE. CDR3 length equals 19 residues. V lost 5 bases and J lost 4, with 30 bases in between. The CDR3 protein is CASSAKDYRKTRSTETQYF. The CDR3 DNA follows: TGTGCCAGCAGTGCGAAGGACTACCGAAAGACTAGGTCTACAGAGACCCAGTACTTC.

There are many counts of this clone. This chain joins TRBV7-2 and TRBJ1-5; no definite D call. The CDR3 is made up of 12 amino acids. V was shortened by 1 base and J by 9 bases, with 7 bases between the two germline ends. Germline CDR1 reads SGHTA; CDR2 reads FQGNSA. DNA for the CDR3: TGTGCCAGCAGCTTAGGGCTTCTGCCCCAGCATTTT. This translates into CASSLGLLPQHF.

A few counts support this clone. V and J are TRBV7-2 and TRBJ1-6, with a tentative D call TRBD1 (5 bases). The CDR3 has 16 residues. Trimming removed 1 base at V and 5 bases at J, with 12 bases between. Germline CDR1 is SGHTA and CDR2 is FQGNSA. CDR3 nucleotide sequence: TGTGCCAGCAGCTTAGTCGGGGGTTTCGATAATTCACCCCTCCACTTT. Translation gives CASSLVGGFDNSPLHF.

The chain couples TRBV24-1 to TRBJ1-2; TRBD1 agrees at 7 bases. Germline CDR1 KGHDR, CDR2 SFDVKD. The CDR3 runs 17 residues. The trim removed 3 bases at V and 3 bases at J, leaving 12 bases unmatched. This chain's CDR3 is CATSDRSPGDRDYGYTF. DNA for the CDR3: TGTGCCACCAGTGATCGTAGCCCCGGGGACAGAGACTATGGCTACACCTTC.

V gene TRBV5-4 combines with J gene TRBJ1-1; 8 positions agree with TRBD1. The CDR3 runs 17 residues. V was pared by 4 bases and J by 0 bases, with 11 bases of the junction left unmatched. Germline V gene sequence: CDR1 SGHNT, CDR2 YYREEE (reference sequence). The CDR3 DNA reads TGTGCCAGCAGCCCAGAGACAGGGGATTATATGAACACTGAAGCTTTCTTT. It codes for CASSPETGDYMNTEAFF.

CDR3 in amino acids: CASSQEGSYNEQFF. CDR3 in DNA: TGTGCCAGCAGCCAAGAGGGCAGCTACAATGAGCAGTTCTTC. The genes are TRBV3-1 (or the pseudogene TRBV3-2) and TRBJ2-1; no clear D. V shed 0 bases and J shed 3 bases, with 6 bases lying between them. CDR3 length: 14 residues. Germline V lookup: CDR1 LGHDT, CDR2 YNNKEL (reference sequence).

This rearrangement joins TRBV6-5 to TRBJ1-2; no reliable D call. Per germline, CDR1 MNHEY and CDR2 SVGAGI. The V and J ends lost 8 bases and 2 bases respectively, with 15 bases between them. The CDR3 runs 14 residues. The chain's CDR3 is CASALDTSNYGYTF. The CDR3, as DNA: TGTGCCAGCGCCCTTGACACTTCAAACTATGGCTACACCTTC.

The chain is built from TRBV4-3 and TRBJ2-3; TRBD2 matches at 9 bases. V shed 0 bases and J 0 bases; nucleotides not matched to a gene: 4. Looked up from germline, CDR1 is LGHNA and CDR2 is YSLEER. The CDR3 totals 17 residues. The CDR3 protein is CASSQDVLAGSTDTQYF. The CDR3 nucleotides are TGCGCCAGCAGCCAAGATGTGCTAGCGGGGAGCACAGATACGCAGTATTTT.

The CDR3 DNA reads as TGTGCCAGTAGTACATCGGAGGTAGATACGCAGTATTTT. Residues: CASSTSEVDTQYF. This chain connects TRBV19 to TRBJ2-3, with D possibly TRBD2 on 5 matching bases. Trimming removed 4 bases at V and 5 bases at J, with 10 bases between. The germline CDR1 and CDR2 sequences are LNHDA and SQIVND (reference sequence). This CDR3 has 13 residues.

This sequence joins TRBV24-1 and TRBJ2-1, with TRBD1 matching 10 bases. CDR3 size: 16 residues. CDR1 KGHDR and CDR2 SFDVKD come from the germline V gene. V shed 4 bases, J shed 4 bases, and the junction held 6 bases outside the gene matches. The CDR3 loop reads CATSERQGARYNEQFF. In DNA, the CDR3 is TGTGCCACCAGTGAAAGACAGGGGGCGAGGTACAATGAGCAGTTCTTC.

The chain joins TRBV6-5 to TRBJ1-1; 7 bases agree with TRBD1. Trimming removed 6 bases from V and 1 base from J; junction bases left unmatched: 5. The CDR3 loop spans 14 amino acids. The V gene's germline CDR1 is MNHEY and CDR2 SVGAGI. As DNA, the CDR3 is TGTGCCAGCAGACTTGACAGGGCGAACACTGAAGCTTTCTTT. Encoded protein: CASRLDRANTEAFF.

The chain has TRBV11-2 and TRBJ2-7; perhaps TRBD1 as D (5 bases). From germline, CDR1 is SGHAT and CDR2 FQNNGV. The CDR3 contains 13 residues. V was shortened by 2 bases and J by 3 bases, with 8 bases between the two germline ends. CDR3 region: CASSLSRDYEQYF. The CDR3 DNA reads TGTGCCAGCAGCTTAAGCAGGGACTACGAGCAGTACTTC.

V usage is TRBV6-5 and J usage is TRBJ2-7; D perhaps matches TRBD2 (6 bases). The CDR3 contains 15 residues. The V and J ends lost 5 bases and 0 bases respectively, with 14 bases between them. Per germline, CDR1 MNHEY and CDR2 SVGAGI. CDR3 DNA: TGTGCCAGCAGTCCCTGGAGGGTCCTCTCCTACGAGCAGTACTTC. Its translation: CASSPWRVLSYEQYF.

This clone was seen a single time. The V call is TRBV11-3, the J call TRBJ1-1, with D tentatively TRBD1 (5 bases). The CDR3 runs 16 residues. CDR1 and CDR2 from the germline V gene are SGHNT and YENEEA. V was clipped by 5 bases and J by 5 bases, with 21 bases between them. The CDR3 DNA reads as TGTGCCAGCAGCGCAGCGGGGTGGGGGTTGGAAACTGAAGCTTTCTTT. Its protein product is CASSAAGWGLETEAFF.